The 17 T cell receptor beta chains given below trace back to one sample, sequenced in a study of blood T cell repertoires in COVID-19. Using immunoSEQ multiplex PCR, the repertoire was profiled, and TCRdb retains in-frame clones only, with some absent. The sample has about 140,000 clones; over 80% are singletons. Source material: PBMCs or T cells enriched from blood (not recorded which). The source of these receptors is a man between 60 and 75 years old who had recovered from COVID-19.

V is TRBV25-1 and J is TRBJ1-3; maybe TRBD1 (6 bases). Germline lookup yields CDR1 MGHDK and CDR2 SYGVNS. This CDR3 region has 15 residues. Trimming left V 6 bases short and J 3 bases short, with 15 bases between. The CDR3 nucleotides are TGTGCCAGCAGATCACAGGGATCTGTTGGAAACACCATATATTTT. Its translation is CASRSQGSVGNTIYF.

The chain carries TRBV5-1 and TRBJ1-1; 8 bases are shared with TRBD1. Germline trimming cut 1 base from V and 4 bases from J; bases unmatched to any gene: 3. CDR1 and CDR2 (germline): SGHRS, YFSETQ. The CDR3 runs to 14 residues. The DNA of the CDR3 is TGCGCCAGCAGCTTGACAGGGGGAGTCACTGAAGCTTTCTTT. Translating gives CASSLTGGVTEAFF.

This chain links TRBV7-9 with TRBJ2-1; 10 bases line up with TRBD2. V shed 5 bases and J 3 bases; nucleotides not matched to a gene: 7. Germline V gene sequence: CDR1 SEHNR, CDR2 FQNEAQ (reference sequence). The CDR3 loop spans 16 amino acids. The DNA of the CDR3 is TGTGCCAGCAGCCACCCACCTAGCGGGGGCTACAATGAGCAGTTCTTC. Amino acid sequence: CASSHPPSGGYNEQFF.

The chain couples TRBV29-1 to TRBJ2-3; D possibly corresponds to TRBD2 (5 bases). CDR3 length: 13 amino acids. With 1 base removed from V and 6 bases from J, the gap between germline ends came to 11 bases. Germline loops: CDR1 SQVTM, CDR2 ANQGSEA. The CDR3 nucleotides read TGCAGCGTTGAAGGCAGCGGTTCGGATACGCAGTATTTT. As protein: CSVEGSGSDTQYF.

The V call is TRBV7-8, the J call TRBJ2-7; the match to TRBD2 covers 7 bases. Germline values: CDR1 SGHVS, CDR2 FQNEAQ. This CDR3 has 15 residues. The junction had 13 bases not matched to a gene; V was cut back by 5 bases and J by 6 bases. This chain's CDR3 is CASSPTSVETREQYF. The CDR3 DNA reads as TGTGCCAGCAGCCCAACTAGCGTCGAAACGCGCGAGCAGTACTTC.

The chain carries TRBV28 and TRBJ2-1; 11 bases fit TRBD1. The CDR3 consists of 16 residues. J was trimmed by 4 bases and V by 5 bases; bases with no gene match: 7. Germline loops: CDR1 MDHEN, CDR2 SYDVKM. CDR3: CASSIPGTGGYNEQFF. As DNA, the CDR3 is TGTGCCAGCAGTATCCCCGGGACAGGGGGTTACAATGAGCAGTTCTTC.

CDR3 loop: CASSDGSRSYEQYF. DNA for the CDR3: TGCGCCAGCAGTGATGGGTCTAGGTCCTACGAGCAGTACTTC. The V gene is TRBV10-1, the J gene TRBJ2-7; D not resolved. Between the trimmed V and J ends, which lost 3 bases and 1 base, there was a span of 10 bases. The CDR3 covers 14 residues. In germline, CDR1 is WNHNN, CDR2 SYGVQD (reference sequence).

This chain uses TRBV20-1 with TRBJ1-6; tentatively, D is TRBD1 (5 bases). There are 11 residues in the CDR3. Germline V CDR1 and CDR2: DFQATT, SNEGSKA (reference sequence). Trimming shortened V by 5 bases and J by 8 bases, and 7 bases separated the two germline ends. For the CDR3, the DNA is TGCAGTGCTGGGGGGGATTCACCCCTCCACTTT. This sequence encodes CSAGGDSPLHF.

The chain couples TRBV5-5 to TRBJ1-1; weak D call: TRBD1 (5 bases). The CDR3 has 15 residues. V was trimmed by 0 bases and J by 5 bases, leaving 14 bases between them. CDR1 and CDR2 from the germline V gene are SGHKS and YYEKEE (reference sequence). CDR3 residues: CASSLGGLVSTEAFF. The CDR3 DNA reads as TGTGCCAGCAGCTTGGGGGGACTAGTATCTACTGAAGCTTTCTTT. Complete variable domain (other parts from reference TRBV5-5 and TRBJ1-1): DAGVTQSPTHLIKTRGQQVTLRCSPISGHKSVSWYQQVLGQGPQFIFQYYEKEERGRGNFPDRFSARQFPNYSSELNVNALLLGDSALYLCASSLGGLVSTEAFFGQGTRLTVV.

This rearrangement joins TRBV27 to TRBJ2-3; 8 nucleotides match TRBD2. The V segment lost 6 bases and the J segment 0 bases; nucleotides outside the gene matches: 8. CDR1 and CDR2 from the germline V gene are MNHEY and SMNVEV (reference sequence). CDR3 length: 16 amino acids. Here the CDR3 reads CASSLTSGSSTDTQYF. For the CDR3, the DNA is TGTGCCAGCAGCCTCACTAGCGGTTCTAGCACAGATACGCAGTATTTT.

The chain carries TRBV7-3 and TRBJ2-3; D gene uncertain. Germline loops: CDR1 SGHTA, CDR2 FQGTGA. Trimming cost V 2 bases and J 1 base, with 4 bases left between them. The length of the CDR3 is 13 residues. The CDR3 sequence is CASSLLGTDTQYF. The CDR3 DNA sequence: TGTGCCAGCAGCTTACTTGGCACAGATACGCAGTATTTT.

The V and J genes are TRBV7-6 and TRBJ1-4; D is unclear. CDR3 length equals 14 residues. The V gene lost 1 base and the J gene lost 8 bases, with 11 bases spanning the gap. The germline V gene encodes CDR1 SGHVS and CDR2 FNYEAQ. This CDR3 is CASSLGSGREKLFF. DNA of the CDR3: TGTGCCAGCAGCTTAGGGAGCGGTCGGGAAAAACTGTTTTTT.

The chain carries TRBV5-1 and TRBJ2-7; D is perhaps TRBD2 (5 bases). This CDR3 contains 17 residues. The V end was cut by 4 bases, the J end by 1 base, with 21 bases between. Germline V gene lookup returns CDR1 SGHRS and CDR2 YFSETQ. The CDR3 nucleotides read TGCGCCAGCAGCCCGGTACGTGGAGGTTTAAAGTCCTACGAGCAGTACTTC. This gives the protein CASSPVRGGLKSYEQYF. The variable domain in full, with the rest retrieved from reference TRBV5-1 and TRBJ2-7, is KAGVTQTPRYLIKTRGQQVTLSCSPISGHRSVSWYQQTPGQGLQFLFEYFSETQRNKGNFPGRFSGRQFSNSRSEMNVSTLELGDSALYLCASSPVRGGLKSYEQYFGPGTRLTVT.

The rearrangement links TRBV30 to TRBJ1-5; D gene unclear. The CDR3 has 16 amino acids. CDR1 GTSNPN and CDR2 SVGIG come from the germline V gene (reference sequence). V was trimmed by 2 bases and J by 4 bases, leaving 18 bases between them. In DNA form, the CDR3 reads TGTGCCTGGAGTATCGGAGGGCAGCGTCCTAATCAGCCCCAGCATTTT. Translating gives CAWSIGGQRPNQPQHF.

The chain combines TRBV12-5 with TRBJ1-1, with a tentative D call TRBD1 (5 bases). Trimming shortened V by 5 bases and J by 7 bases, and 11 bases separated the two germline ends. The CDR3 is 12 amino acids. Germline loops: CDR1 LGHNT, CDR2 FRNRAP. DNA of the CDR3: TGTGCTAGTGGTGCGGGGCCATATGAAGCTTTCTTT. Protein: CASGAGPYEAFF.

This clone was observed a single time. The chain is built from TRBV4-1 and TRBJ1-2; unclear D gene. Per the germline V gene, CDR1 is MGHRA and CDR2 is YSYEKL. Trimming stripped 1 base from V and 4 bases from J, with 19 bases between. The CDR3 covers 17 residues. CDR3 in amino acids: CASSQVSAPGVSYGYTF. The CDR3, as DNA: TGCGCCAGCAGCCAAGTGTCGGCCCCGGGTGTCAGCTATGGCTACACCTTC.

CDR3 DNA sequence: TGTGCCACCAGTGATGTGGCGGGAGGGAACAATGAGCAGTTCTTC. As protein: CATSDVAGGNNEQFF. The gene calls are TRBV24-1 and TRBJ2-1, with 9 bases identical to TRBD2. V lost 3 bases and J lost 5; bases outside the gene matches: 4. The CDR3 has 15 amino acids. Germline V gene sequence: CDR1 KGHDR, CDR2 SFDVKD.